Listed below are T cell receptor beta chains from one sample, sequenced in a study of cytomegalovirus exposure and HLA in healthy donors. Only in-frame clones appear in the TCRdb table, and some are missing; sequencing was by immunoSEQ multiplex PCR. The table includes 45,000 to 75,000 clones, about 70% detected once. Input material: PBMCs. Receptors were obtained from a woman aged 55-69 years in good health and CMV-seropositive. The CDR3 runs from the conserved cysteine through the conserved F or W.

j_call | v_call | cdr3_aa
TRBJ2-3 | TRBV7-2 | CASSFAAGNPDTQYF
TRBJ1-1 | TRBV7-9 | CASSRYERGEAFF
TRBJ2-5 | TRBV6-5 | CASSYSRGGETQYF
TRBJ2-5 | TRBV6-1 | CASLTVTGGTQYF
TRBJ2-4 | TRBV10-3 | CAILTGDNIQYF
TRBJ2-2 | TRBV19 | CASSITPWNTGELFF
TRBJ2-1 | TRBV7-2 | CASSLERRNEQFF
TRBJ1-5 | TRBV4-1 | CASSQEGGNQPQHF
TRBJ1-1 | TRBV6-5 | CASMRLNTEAFF
. | TRBV11-2 | CASRPGQTYEQYF
TRBJ1-2 | TRBV27 | CASSSRSTGNGYTF
TRBJ1-6 | TRBV4-3 | CASSQGQRSSYNSPLHF
TRBJ2-1 | TRBV14 | CASSQEPGQGDNEQFF
TRBJ2-1 | TRBV6-4 | CASALEGGAIFSEQFF
TRBJ1-2 | TRBV20-1 | CSARANYGYTF
TRBJ1-1 | TRBV7-6 | CASSLKPQGAAFF
TRBJ2-2 | TRBV27 | CASRPAGGSGELFF
TRBJ2-7 | TRBV7-7 | CASSSGQGTSYEQYF
TRBJ2-7 | TRBV14 | CASSQEWRGGDEQYF
TRBJ2-4 | TRBV27 | CASSLSGQGLAKNIQYF
TRBJ1-5 | TRBV19 | CASRPGTPLNQPQHF
TRBJ1-1 | TRBV6-1 | CASSPPGGRNTEAFF
TRBJ1-2 | TRBV18 | CASSPTNSYGYTF
TRBJ1-1 | TRBV7-9 | CASSLSPGLPGYTEAFF
TRBJ2-7 | TRBV19 | CASSTPGTGGYEQYF
TRBJ1-4 | TRBV4-1 | CASSQGQGAWEKLFF
TRBJ1-1 | TRBV7-9 | CASSLMGEDTEAFF
TRBJ1-1 | TRBV27 | CASSPGTGGATEAFF
TRBJ2-7 | TRBV9 | CASSRSGGTHSYEQYF
TRBJ1-4 | TRBV7-2 | CASRRDSTNEKLFF
TRBJ1-2 | TRBV18 | CASSPSEGYTF
TRBJ2-5 | TRBV7-2 | CASSLRGDADVETQYF
TRBJ2-7 | TRBV6-1 | CASSERQGQWDEQYF
TRBJ2-6 | TRBV4-3 | CASSQETGRGANVLTF
TRBJ1-1 | TRBV9 | CASSAHQGQNTEAFF
TRBJ2-7 | TRBV15 | CATSRDRGTEQYF
TRBJ1-2 | TRBV5-5 | CASSPLSGTGVTGYTF
TRBJ1-2 | TRBV7-2 | CASSSWTGGNYGYTF
TRBJ1-1 | TRBV20-1 | CSASDLVEAFF
TRBJ2-3 | TRBV15 | CATSRSSTDTQYF
TRBJ2-7 | TRBV13 | CASSFQSGQGGEQYF
TRBJ2-3 | TRBV6-5 | CASSYYERGNTDTQYF
TRBJ1-2 | TRBV4-3 | CASSQDSGRGLYGYTF
TRBJ2-3 | TRBV5-1 | CASSLAGTSGGLSTDTQYF
TRBJ2-5 | TRBV7-8 | CASSPWRWATQETQYF
TRBJ2-2 | TRBV9 | CASRGDKDYTGELFF
TRBJ2-6 | TRBV7-6 | CASSPAPGTQVNVLTF
TRBJ1-1 | TRBV5-1 | CASSRGTGYTEAFF
TRBJ2-3 | TRBV28 | CASSWTGGTDTQYF
TRBJ1-5 | TRBV10-1 | CASSQGIGQPQHF
TRBJ1-1 | TRBV5-1 | CASSPLGAENTEAFF
TRBJ1-2 | TRBV10-3 | CAIRGTGLPDAKLYTF
TRBJ1-2 | TRBV30 | CAFSGQANYGYTF